This entry describes one T cell receptor beta chain. This record belongs to a study of molecular identifiers for immune sequencing clone quantification. Overall study context: In replicates, RNA taken from approximately 20,000 or 98,000 naive CD8 cells was divided five ways, and four portions underwent sequencing.

TCRdb reanalysed the PCR reads using MiXCR and keeps one entry per CDR3 protein. The profile shows around 480,000 distinct CDR3 sequences, around 23% of them singletons. The J segment lost 1 base and the V segment lost 4 bases, leaving 6 bases of the junction unmatched. The CDR3 length is 15 residues. The germline V gene encodes CDR1 SGHAT and CDR2 FQNNGV. The rearrangement uses TRBV11-2 and TRBJ2-5, with 7 bases that match TRBD1. Sequenced sample: naive CD8+ T cells from blood, with Jurkat cell RNA spiked in. Stated subset: FACS-sorted CD8+CD4-CCR7+CD45RA+ naive T cells. The receptor was isolated from a human donor in good health. Some libraries in this study had Jurkat cell RNA spiked in. CDR3 region: CASSSGGQSQETQYF. The CDR3 DNA follows: TGTGCCAGCAGCTCAGGGGGACAGTCCCAAGAGACCCAGTACTTC.